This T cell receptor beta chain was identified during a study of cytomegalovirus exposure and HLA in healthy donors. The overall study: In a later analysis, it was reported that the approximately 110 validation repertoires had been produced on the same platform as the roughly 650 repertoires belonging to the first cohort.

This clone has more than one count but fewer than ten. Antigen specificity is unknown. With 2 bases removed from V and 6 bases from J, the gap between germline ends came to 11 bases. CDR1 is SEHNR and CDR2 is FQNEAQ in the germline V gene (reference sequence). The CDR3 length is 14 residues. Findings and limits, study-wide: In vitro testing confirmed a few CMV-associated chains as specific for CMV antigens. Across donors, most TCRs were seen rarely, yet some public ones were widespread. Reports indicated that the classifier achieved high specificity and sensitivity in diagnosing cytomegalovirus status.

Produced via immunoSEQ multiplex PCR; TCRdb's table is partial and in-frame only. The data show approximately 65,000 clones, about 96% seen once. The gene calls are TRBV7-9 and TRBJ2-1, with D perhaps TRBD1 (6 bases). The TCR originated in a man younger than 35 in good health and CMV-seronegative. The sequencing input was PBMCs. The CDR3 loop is CASSLLQGPNEQFF. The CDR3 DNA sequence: TGTGCCAGCAGCTTACTACAGGGACCCAATGAGCAGTTCTTC.